This T cell receptor beta chain was identified during a study of blood T cell repertoires in COVID-19. Study as a whole: Samples of COVID-19 (acute and convalescent) were obtained from the United States, Italy and Spain. Nucleic acid was either cDNA or gDNA, and it came from T cells, B-cell-depleted T cells, or PBMCs.

Enrollees, about 18 to 95 years old, lived in about two dozen US areas. Germline V CDR1 and CDR2: MNHEY, SMNVEV (reference sequence). V gave up 3 bases and J gave up 5 bases; unmatched junction bases: 10. This CDR3 has 15 residues. TCRdb keeps only in-frame clones here, not all; method: immunoSEQ multiplex PCR. The sample includes fewer than 500,000 clones, around 87% of them seen just once. V gene TRBV27 combines with J gene TRBJ2-7, with TRBD2 matching over 7 bases. What was sequenced was PBMCs or T cells enriched from blood (not recorded which). The receptor comes from a man under 40 who had recovered from COVID-19. The CDR3: CASSLGAGRFHEQYF. The CDR3 nucleotides are TGTGCCAGCAGTTTGGGAGCGGGAAGGTTCCACGAGCAGTACTTC.